This T cell receptor beta chain is from a study of CD8 T cells in ankylosing spondylitis. Whole-study results and caveats: Ankylosing spondylitis blood appeared to be characterized by a TCR beta motif of about 8 highly homologous variants. Clones linked with disease were CD8+ and fairly uncommon in the peripheral blood. Reactive arthritis synovial fluid and blood were previously reported to contain some motif variants. The authors reported significant enrichment of disease-linked clones in matched ankylosing spondylitis synovial fluid.

The V end lost 3 bases, the J end lost 0 bases, and 15 bases lay between the germline ends. The CDR3 sequence is 17 residues long. In germline, CDR1 is KGHSH, CDR2 LQKENI. Many counts were recorded for this clonotype. Its antigen is unknown. From the 5' RACE reads, TCRdb called clonotypes with MiXCR, one entry per CDR3 protein. Among more than 95,000 distinct CDR3 sequences listed, 8% to 10% were seen once. The sample taken for sequencing was blood, either unsorted or a sorted T cell fraction (not recorded which). The chain recombines TRBV18 with TRBJ1-3, with a weak D call TRBD1 (6 bases). This receptor was obtained from a male donor with ankylosing spondylitis or in good health (not recorded which). In DNA form, the CDR3 reads TGTGCCAGCTCACCTAGGACAGCCTCTACCTCTGGAAACACCATATATTTT. Protein: CASSPRTASTSGNTIYF.